These 10 T cell receptor beta chains were all obtained from the same sample, sequenced in a study of shared T cell receptors in the human thymus. The data were produced by immunoSEQ multiplex PCR, yet TCRdb's version contains in-frame clones alone and is incomplete. The repertoire consists of 600,000 to 900,000 clones, with approximately 85% occurring once and the leading ten covering roughly 0.01%. In addition, the sample was reused for a study of human thymus T cells.

The sample taken for sequencing was thymocytes. The receptors come from a girl under three years old with a congenital heart defect.

V is TRBV4-1 and J is TRBJ1-2; tentative D call: TRBD1 (5 bases). The V gene lost 0 bases and the J gene lost 1 base, with 15 bases spanning the gap. This CDR3 comprises 17 residues. The germline gives CDR1 MGHRA, CDR2 YSYEKL. The CDR3 reads CASSQDFAGGGNYGYTF. DNA of the CDR3: TGCGCCAGCAGCCAAGATTTTGCGGGGGGGGGTAACTATGGCTACACCTTC.

The gene calls are TRBV18 and TRBJ2-1, with 9 bases aligning to TRBD1. Looked up from germline, CDR1 is KGHSH and CDR2 is LQKENI. The CDR3 is 15 amino acids. V lost 6 bases to trimming and J lost 5 bases; unmatched junction nucleotides: 8. The CDR3 protein is CASSSADRGNNEQFF. In nucleotides, the CDR3 is TGTGCCAGCTCTTCTGCGGACAGGGGTAACAATGAGCAGTTCTTC.

This rearrangement joins TRBV20-1 to TRBJ1-3; D not resolved. Trimming pared 4 bases from V and 7 bases from J, leaving 8 bases between. The CDR3 loop spans 11 amino acids. From germline, CDR1 is DFQATT and CDR2 SNEGSKA (reference sequence). DNA for the CDR3: TGCAGTGCTATTTTGGAGAACACCATATATTTT. This translates into CSAILENTIYF.

The chain links TRBV7-9 to TRBJ1-2; D call uncertain. Germline CDR1 SEHNR, CDR2 FQNEAQ (reference sequence). The CDR3 totals 17 residues. V dropped 1 base and J dropped 4 bases, with 19 bases sitting between them. Here the CDR3 DNA reads TGTGCCAGCAGCTTAGGTACGGCAGCTCGACGGGTCTATGGCTACACCTTC. Its protein is CASSLGTAARRVYGYTF.

The gene calls are TRBV28 and TRBJ2-1, with 7 bases aligning to TRBD1. CDR1 MDHEN and CDR2 SYDVKM come from the germline V gene. V was pared by 5 bases and J by 0 bases, with 10 bases of the junction left unmatched. The CDR3 extends over 17 amino acids. CDR3 loop: CASSPQTGRPSYNEQFF. The DNA of the CDR3 is TGTGCCAGCAGTCCCCAGACAGGGCGGCCCTCCTACAATGAGCAGTTCTTC.

CDR3 bases: TGTGCCAGCAGTATCCATCGGGGGGGACAGCCATATGTACCCTACGAGCAGTACTTC. The encoded protein is CASSIHRGGQPYVPYEQYF. The chain uses TRBV27 and TRBJ2-7; D might be TRBD2 (8 bases). Germline V gene data show CDR1 as MNHEY and CDR2 as SMNVEV (reference sequence). V lost 5 bases and J lost 2, with 28 bases in between. The CDR3 consists of 19 residues.

Here the CDR3 reads CASSRQGRNQPQHF. The CDR3 nucleotides read TGTGCCAGCAGTCGACAGGGGCGCAATCAGCCCCAGCATTTT. The chain couples TRBV6-1 to TRBJ1-5; 8 bases align to TRBD1. The CDR3 has 14 residues. J was trimmed by 2 bases and V by 5 bases; bases with no gene match: 2. Germline V gene lookup returns CDR1 MNHNS and CDR2 SASEGT.

This clone has a single count. The V gene is TRBV5-1, the J gene TRBJ1-2, with 10 bases fitting TRBD1. Losses at the gene ends were 1 base for V and 0 bases for J; bases not matched to a gene: 15. CDR1 is SGHRS, CDR2 YFSETQ, per germline. This CDR3 is built from 20 residues. The CDR3 bases are TGCGCCAGCAGCTTGTCATCCCCCACCGGGACAGGGGCTCCTAACTATGGCTACACCTTC. It codes for CASSLSSPTGTGAPNYGYTF.

The table lists this clone with a count of one. The CDR3 DNA reads TGCGCCAGCAGCTTGACAGGGGTAGGTGGTTACACTGAAGCTTTCTTT. This translates into CASSLTGVGGYTEAFF. The chain combines TRBV5-1 with TRBJ1-1; 7 bases agree with TRBD1. Trimming cost V 1 base and J 3 bases; bases outside gene matches: 9. The CDR3 spans 16 residues. CDR1 is SGHRS and CDR2 is YFSETQ in the germline V gene.

Only one count was recorded for this clone. The V gene is TRBV5-1, the J gene TRBJ2-7; 9 bases agree with TRBD2. The germline CDR1 and CDR2 sequences are SGHRS and YFSETQ. Trimming cost V 5 bases and J 2 bases; bases outside gene matches: 8. The CDR3 is 15 residues long. The CDR3 bases are TGCGCCAGCAGTCACCTAGCGGGACCTGCCTACGAGCAGTACTTC. This codes for CASSHLAGPAYEQYF.